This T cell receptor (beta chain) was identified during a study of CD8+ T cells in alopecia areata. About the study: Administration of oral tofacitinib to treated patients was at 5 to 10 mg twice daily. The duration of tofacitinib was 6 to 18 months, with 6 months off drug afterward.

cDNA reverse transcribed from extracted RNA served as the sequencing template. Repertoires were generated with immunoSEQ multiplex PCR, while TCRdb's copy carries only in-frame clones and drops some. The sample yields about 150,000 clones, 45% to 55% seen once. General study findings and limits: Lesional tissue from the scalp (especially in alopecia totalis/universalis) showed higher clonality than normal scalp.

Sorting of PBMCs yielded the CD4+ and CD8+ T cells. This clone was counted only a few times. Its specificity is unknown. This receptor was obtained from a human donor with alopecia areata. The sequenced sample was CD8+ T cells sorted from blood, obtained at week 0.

The CDR3, as DNA: TGTGCCAGCACCATGACAGGTGAAGAGACCCAGTACTTC. This sequence encodes CASTMTGEETQYF. This sequence joins TRBV25-1 and TRBJ2-5; TRBD1 might be the D (6 bases). CDR1 MGHDK and CDR2 SYGVNS come from the germline V gene. The CDR3 length is 13 residues. Trimming pared 7 bases from V and 3 bases from J, leaving 12 bases between. The entire variable domain, with the rest obtained from reference TRBV25-1 and TRBJ2-5, is as follows: EADIYQTPRYLVIGTGKKITLECSQTMGHDKMYWYQQDPGMELHLIHYSYGVNSTEKGDLSSESTVSRIRTEHFPLTLESARPSHTSQYLCASTMTGEETQYFGPGTRLLVL.